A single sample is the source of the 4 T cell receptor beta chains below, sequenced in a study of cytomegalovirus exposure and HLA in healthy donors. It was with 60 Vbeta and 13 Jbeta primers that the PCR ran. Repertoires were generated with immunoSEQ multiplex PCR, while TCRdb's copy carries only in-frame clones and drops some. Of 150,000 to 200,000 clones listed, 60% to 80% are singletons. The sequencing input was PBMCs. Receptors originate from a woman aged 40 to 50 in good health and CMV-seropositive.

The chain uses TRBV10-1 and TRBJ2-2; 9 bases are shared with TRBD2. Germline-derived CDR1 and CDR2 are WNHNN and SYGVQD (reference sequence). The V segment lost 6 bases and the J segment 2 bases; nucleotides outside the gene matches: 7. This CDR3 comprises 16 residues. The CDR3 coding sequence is TGCGCCAGCAGCCCTCTAGCGGGGTTAAACACCGGGGAGCTGTTTTTT. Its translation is CASSPLAGLNTGELFF.

CDR3 nucleotides: TGTGCCTGGAGTGTCGGGAGAGGCTACACCTTC. Residues: CAWSVGRGYTF. This chain joins TRBV30 and TRBJ1-2, with unresolved D. The length of the CDR3 is 11 residues. Per the germline V gene, CDR1 is GTSNPN and CDR2 is SVGIG (reference sequence). Trimming stripped 0 bases from V and 8 bases from J, with 7 bases between.

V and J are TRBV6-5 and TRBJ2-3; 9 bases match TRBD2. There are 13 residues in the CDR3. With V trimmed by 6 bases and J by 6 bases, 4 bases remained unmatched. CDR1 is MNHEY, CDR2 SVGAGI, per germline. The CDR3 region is CASSRSGSDTQYF. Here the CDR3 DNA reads TGTGCCAGCAGCCGTAGCGGGAGCGATACGCAGTATTTT.

CDR3 residues: CASSYNSLTDTQYF. CDR3 DNA sequence: TGTGCCAGCAGTTATAACTCGCTCACAGATACGCAGTATTTT. The chain uses TRBV6-6 and TRBJ2-3; the D is unclear. Germline CDR1 MNHNY, CDR2 SVGAGI (reference sequence). V lost 3 bases, J lost 2 bases, and 9 bases lay in between. CDR3 length: 14 residues.